This TCR beta chain came from a study of blood T cell repertoires in COVID-19. The wider study: Both acute and convalescent COVID-19 samples were obtained from the United States, Italy and Spain. PBMCs, B-cell-depleted T cells, or T cells were the source of the cDNA or gDNA that made up the material.

Profiling relied on immunoSEQ multiplex PCR, and the TCRdb table lists in-frame clones only, not all of them. The repertoire holds 150,000 to 200,000 clones, with 78% as singletons. CDR1 and CDR2 from the germline V gene are SNHLY and FYNNEI. V gave up 9 bases and J gave up 2 bases; unmatched junction bases: 6. The CDR3 runs to 13 residues. This TCR derives from a woman older than 75 with acute or convalescent COVID-19. The rearrangement links TRBV2 to TRBJ1-2; 7 bases are a match to TRBD1. Sequenced material: peripheral blood. CDR3 amino acids: CARRDSLNYGYTF. The CDR3 region has the DNA TGTGCCAGGAGGGACAGCCTCAACTATGGCTACACCTTC.